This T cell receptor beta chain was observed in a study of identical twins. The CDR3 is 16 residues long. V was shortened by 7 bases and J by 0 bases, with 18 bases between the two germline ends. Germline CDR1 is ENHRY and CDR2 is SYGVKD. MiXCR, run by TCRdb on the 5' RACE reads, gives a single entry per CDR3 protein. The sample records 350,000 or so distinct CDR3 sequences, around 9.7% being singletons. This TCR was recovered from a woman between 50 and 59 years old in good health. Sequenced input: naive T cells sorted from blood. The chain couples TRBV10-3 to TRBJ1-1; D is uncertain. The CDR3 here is CAITSGRLGMNTEAFF. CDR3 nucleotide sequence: TGTGCCATCACCTCTGGGCGGCTGGGGATGAACACTGAAGCTTTCTTT.